This TCR beta chain was observed in a study of cytomegalovirus exposure and HLA in healthy donors. PCR employed 60 Vbeta and 13 Jbeta primers. Some clones are missing from TCRdb's copy, which holds only in-frame ones; the method was immunoSEQ multiplex PCR. Among 150,000 to 200,000 clones listed, roughly 84% were seen once. Germline assignment: CDR1 SNHLY and CDR2 FYNNEI. The CDR3 runs to 17 residues. The trim removed 3 bases at V and 9 bases at J, leaving 15 bases unmatched. Sequencing input: PBMCs. This TCR was recovered from a man aged 50 to 59 in good health and CMV-seropositive. This sequence joins TRBV2 and TRBJ1-4; 8 bases match TRBD1. CDR3 DNA: TGTGCCAGCAGTGAGGTCAGGGGGCCGTCTATGGTGAAAAAACTGTTTTTT. Translating it yields CASSEVRGPSMVKKLFF.